The rows below give T cell receptor beta chains drawn from one sample of a study of control samples from healthy donors and cancer patients. Using immunoSEQ multiplex PCR, the repertoire was profiled, and TCRdb retains in-frame clones only, with some absent. The profile shows 100,000 to 150,000 clones, around 87% of them singletons. The sequenced sample was blood. The receptors come from a man in his forties or fifties in good health. Each CDR3 is given with its conserved first and last residue. The D gene is left open where the match is weak. Clone size is not always given. Where it is, it says once, few, many or a class for expanded clones.

>TRBJ2-7|.|TRBV5-4|.
CASSDSAGTYEQYF
TGTGCCAGCAGCGATTCAGCCGGGACCTACGAGCAGTACTTC
>TRBJ1-1|once|TRBV18|.
CASQEQGSNTEAFF
TGTGCCAGCCAGGAGCAGGGGTCCAACACTGAAGCTTTCTTT
>TRBJ2-3|.|TRBV2|.
CASSEAWVSTDTQYF
TGTGCCAGCAGTGAAGCCTGGGTTTCAACAGATACGCAGTATTTT
>TRBJ2-1|.|TRBV15|.
CATSRDPRDEQFF
TGTGCCACCAGCAGAGATCCCAGGGATGAGCAGTTCTTC
>TRBJ2-7|.|TRBV7-2|.
CASSWARDDPQYF
TGTGCCAGCAGCTGGGCGAGGGACGACCCACAGTACTTC
>TRBJ1-5|.|TRBV6-1|.
CASSDRGLIKPQHF
TGTGCCAGCAGTGACCGGGGGTTGATAAAGCCCCAGCATTTT
>TRBJ2-1|.|TRBV9|TRBD1
CASSAGTGGREQFF
TGTGCCAGCAGCGCCGGGACAGGGGGTCGTGAGCAGTTCTTC
>TRBJ1-1|.|TRBV29-1|.
CSGGRLGTEAFF
TGCAGCGGGGGACGGTTGGGCACTGAAGCTTTCTTT
>TRBJ2-1|.|TRBV24-1|TRBD2
CATSDRASGGSRDEQFF
TGTGCCACCAGTGATCGGGCTAGCGGGGGGTCCAGAGATGAGCAGTTCTTC
>TRBJ1-2|.|TRBV19|TRBD1
CASRGQGQSYGYTF
TGTGCCAGTAGGGGACAGGGACAAAGCTATGGCTACACCTTC
>TRBJ1-1|.|TRBV30|.
CASKGPLNTEAFF
TGTGCCTCAAAGGGGCCTTTGAACACTGAAGCTTTCTTT
>TRBJ2-2|.|TRBV4-3|.
CASSPSELSTGELFF
TGCGCCAGCAGCCCCTCGGAGTTGAGCACCGGGGAGCTGTTTTTT
>TRBJ1-2|once|TRBV5-6|TRBD1
CASSPGQGWTGYTF
TGTGCCAGCAGCCCGGGACAGGGATGGACTGGCTACACCTTC
>TRBJ1-4|.|TRBV7-9|.
CASSPRQAATNEKLFF
TGTGCCAGCAGCCCAAGACAGGCTGCAACTAATGAAAAACTGTTTTTT
>TRBJ2-7|.|TRBV3-1/TRBV3-2|TRBD2
CASSQTSGGAREQYF
TGTGCCAGCAGCCAAACTAGCGGGGGGGCGAGGGAGCAGTACTTC
>TRBJ1-1|.|TRBV5-6|.
CASSLVEVLQNTEAFF
TGTGCCAGCAGCTTGGTCGAGGTCCTGCAGAACACTGAAGCTTTCTTT
>TRBJ2-5|.|TRBV6-5|TRBD1
CASTAAGGQETQYF
TGTGCCAGCACAGCAGCAGGGGGCCAAGAGACCCAGTACTTC
>TRBJ1-1|.|TRBV4-1|.
CASSQDVGTRGTEAFF
TGCGCCAGCAGCCAAGATGTAGGGACAAGGGGCACTGAAGCTTTCTTT
>TRBJ1-2|.|TRBV7-2|.
CASSVQYLYGYTF
TGTGCCAGCAGCGTACAGTACTTATATGGCTACACCTTC
>TRBJ1-3|.|TRBV4-1|.
CASSPIRTGGFSGNTIYF
TGCGCCAGCAGCCCCATACGAACGGGGGGCTTCTCTGGAAACACCATATATTTT
>TRBJ1-2|once|TRBV5-8|.
CASSFRGAEANYGYTF
TGTGCCAGCAGCTTTAGGGGGGCAGAAGCCAACTATGGCTACACCTTC
>TRBJ1-1|few|TRBV7-8|.
CASSLVGGGSTEAFF
TGTGCCAGCAGCTTAGTTGGGGGTGGTTCGACTGAAGCTTTCTTT